Shown below are 26 T cell receptor beta chains from a single sample sequenced in a study of STAT3 mutations in large granular lymphocyte leukemia. The protocol was immunoSEQ multiplex PCR, while the TCRdb copy is restricted to in-frame clones and leaves out a portion. The table has more than 25,000 clones, roughly 80% seen once; the top ten hold roughly 30%. Study-wide findings and caveats: In T-cell large granular lymphocyte leukemia, about half of patients showed multiple immunodominant subclonotypes.

No cognate antigen is known for these TCRs. The sample taken for sequencing was peripheral blood mononuclear cells. The receptors derive from a woman aged 45-65 years with T-cell large granular lymphocyte leukemia. Some clones in this sample may be carry-over from other donors' samples.

This clone was seen more than once but under ten times. The chain links TRBV10-3 to TRBJ2-7; the D gene is possibly TRBD2 (6 bases). The CDR3 loop spans 15 amino acids. The V and J ends lost 6 bases and 1 base respectively, with 16 bases between them. The V gene's germline CDR1 is ENHRY and CDR2 SYGVKD. This CDR3 reads CAISGREPLSYEQYF. The CDR3 coding sequence is TGTGCCATCAGCGGGAGAGAGCCCCTATCCTACGAGCAGTACTTC.

The chain joins TRBV28 to TRBJ2-7, with D perhaps TRBD1 or TRBD2 (5 bases each). CDR3 size: 15 residues. Deletions cut 1 base from V and 0 bases from J, with 10 bases between. Germline V gives CDR1 MDHEN, CDR2 SYDVKM. CDR3 sequence (DNA): TGTGCCAGCAGTTTATCGGGAACAGGCTCCTACGAGCAGTACTTC. Amino acid sequence: CASSLSGTGSYEQYF. Full variable domain (remainder filled in from reference TRBV28 and TRBJ2-7): DVKVTQSSRYLVKRTGEKVFLECVQDMDHENMFWYRQDPGLGLRLIYFSYDVKMKEKGDIPEGYSVSREKKERFSLILESASTNQTSMYLCASSLSGTGSYEQYFGPGTRLTVT.

This clone has more than one count but fewer than ten. The chain couples TRBV11-2 to TRBJ1-2; no definite D call. Germline V lookup: CDR1 SGHAT, CDR2 FQNNGV. Deletions cut 1 base from V and 5 bases from J, with 14 bases between. The CDR3 totals 15 residues. This CDR3 reads CASSLGPGDSYGYTF. In nucleotides, the CDR3 is TGTGCCAGCAGCTTAGGGCCAGGTGACTCTTATGGCTACACCTTC.

J is TRBJ1-3 and V is TRBV7-9, with TRBD1 matching over 9 bases. The CDR3 covers 13 residues. J lost 7 bases, V lost 6 bases, and 4 bases had no gene match. Germline loops: CDR1 SEHNR, CDR2 FQNEAQ (reference sequence). CDR3 residues: CASRRTGANTIYF. Written as DNA, the CDR3 is TGTGCCAGCAGGCGGACAGGGGCCAACACCATATATTTT.

V usage is TRBV6-6 and J usage is TRBJ1-2; 7 nucleotides align to TRBD1. Trimming took 6 bases from V and 4 from J; bases not matched to a gene: 11. Germline V gene lookup returns CDR1 MNHNY and CDR2 SVGAGI (reference sequence). The CDR3 extends over 15 amino acids. The CDR3 protein is CASRSDRVEIYGYTF. DNA for the CDR3: TGTGCCAGCAGATCAGACAGGGTGGAAATCTATGGCTACACCTTC.

The rearrangement uses TRBV5-1 and TRBJ2-7; no clear D gene. V lost 5 bases and J 0 bases, leaving 9 bases between the germline ends. This CDR3 has 13 amino acids. Looked up from germline, CDR1 is SGHRS and CDR2 is YFSETQ. The CDR3 sequence: CASSTETSYEQYF. In DNA form, the CDR3 reads TGCGCCAGCAGTACGGAGACCTCCTACGAGCAGTACTTC.

This clone was found a few times. This chain joins TRBV27 and TRBJ2-5, with 7 bases lining up with TRBD1. V shed 6 bases and J 7 bases; nucleotides not matched to a gene: 8. This CDR3 comprises 13 residues. Per the germline V gene, CDR1 is MNHEY and CDR2 is SMNVEV (reference sequence). This CDR3 reads CASSPDRALTQYF. CDR3 in DNA: TGTGCCAGCAGCCCCGACAGGGCCTTGACCCAGTACTTC.

The chain recombines TRBV28 with TRBJ2-6, with 7 bases lining up with TRBD1. Germline CDR1 is MDHEN and CDR2 is SYDVKM. V was clipped by 5 bases and J by 0 bases; unmatched bases: 13. The CDR3 length is 19 residues. The CDR3 loop reads CASSPGLRGFHSGANVLTF. The CDR3 DNA is TGTGCCAGCAGTCCCGGTCTCAGGGGGTTCCACTCTGGGGCCAACGTCCTGACTTTC.

As DNA, the CDR3 is TGTGCCAGCTCACCACAGGATCTGGCTGGGGCCAACGTCCTGACTTTC. Translation: CASSPQDLAGANVLTF. The J gene is TRBJ2-6, the V gene TRBV18; D ambiguous. Per the germline V gene, CDR1 is KGHSH and CDR2 is LQKENI. The V and J ends lost 1 base and 2 bases respectively, with 9 bases between them. This CDR3 has 16 amino acids.

The V and J genes are TRBV10-3 and TRBJ1-5; unclear D gene. Germline lookup yields CDR1 ENHRY and CDR2 SYGVKD. The ends were cut back, 6 bases at V and 5 bases at J, with 17 bases in the middle. The CDR3 spans 15 residues. This CDR3 reads CAISLSGRSDQPQHF. The CDR3 DNA reads TGTGCCATCAGCTTAAGCGGTAGGAGCGATCAGCCCCAGCATTTT.

The rearrangement links TRBV28 to TRBJ2-7; 7 bases fit TRBD2. Losses at the gene ends were 6 bases for V and 6 bases for J; bases not matched to a gene: 17. Germline values: CDR1 MDHEN, CDR2 SYDVKM. The CDR3 has 16 residues. CDR3 nucleotides: TGTGCCAGCAGCCTTCAGACTAGCCCCTCCACAAGCGAGCAGTACTTC. It codes for CASSLQTSPSTSEQYF.

The chain recombines TRBV14 with TRBJ1-2; no firm D call. This CDR3 comprises 17 residues. The germline V and J ends were trimmed by 0 bases and 4 bases, with 18 bases remaining between them. Germline V lookup: CDR1 SGHDN, CDR2 FVKESK. Here the CDR3 DNA reads TGTGCCAGCAGCCAAGAATCTACGAGCTCCCTCGGCTATGGCTACACCTTC. Its protein is CASSQESTSSLGYGYTF.

Here the CDR3 reads CASSYGGGSAADEQFF. Here the CDR3 DNA reads TGTGCCAGCAGTTATGGAGGCGGGAGCGCCGCCGATGAGCAGTTCTTC. The genes are TRBV6-5 and TRBJ2-1; TRBD2 matches 7 bases. The V gene's germline CDR1 is MNHEY and CDR2 SVGAGI. The CDR3 spans 16 residues. After removal of 3 bases from V and 8 bases from J, the junction contained 13 bases not matched to a gene.

The rearrangement links TRBV5-1 to TRBJ2-7; D is possibly TRBD1 (6 bases). CDR3 length: 13 residues. V lost 3 bases to trimming and J lost 6 bases, with 13 bases between them. In germline, CDR1 is SGHRS, CDR2 YFSETQ. The CDR3 bases are TGCGCCAGCAGCTCACCACAGGGCGTCGAGCAGTACTTC. Amino acid sequence: CASSSPQGVEQYF.

This chain uses TRBV9 with TRBJ2-3; 7 bases match TRBD1. With 0 bases clipped from V and 3 bases from J, the junction kept 4 bases outside the gene matches. This CDR3 region has 15 residues. Germline assignment: CDR1 SGDLS and CDR2 YYNGEE. The CDR3 bases are TGTGCCAGCAGCGTAGACAGGGGACGAACAGATACGCAGTATTTT. It yields the protein CASSVDRGRTDTQYF.

The chain links TRBV5-1 to TRBJ1-3; D is unresolved. With 5 bases removed from V and 4 bases from J, the gap between germline ends came to 13 bases. Per germline, CDR1 SGHRS and CDR2 YFSETQ. The length of the CDR3 is 14 residues. The CDR3 DNA sequence: TGCGCCAGCAGTACAGAAAATAAAGGAAACACCATATATTTT. Its translation: CASSTENKGNTIYF.

The V gene is TRBV28, the J gene TRBJ1-2; unclear D gene. The CDR3 extends over 14 amino acids. Germline V gene sequence: CDR1 MDHEN, CDR2 SYDVKM. Between the trimmed V and J ends, which lost 2 bases and 8 bases, there was a span of 15 bases. The CDR3 DNA sequence: TGTGCCAGCAGTTTAGGCAGGCGGGCGCAAGGCTACACCTTC. Translation gives CASSLGRRAQGYTF.

The chain's CDR3 is CASSHSGMGDEQYF. The CDR3 DNA reads TGCGCCAGCAGCCACAGCGGGATGGGAGACGAGCAGTACTTC. V usage is TRBV4-3 and J usage is TRBJ2-7, with 7 bases fitting TRBD2. Germline V gene sequence: CDR1 LGHNA, CDR2 YSLEER. The CDR3 loop spans 14 amino acids. V shed 3 bases and J 5 bases; nucleotides not matched to a gene: 7.

V is TRBV2 and J is TRBJ1-5, with D unresolved. The CDR3 contains 13 residues. Deletions cut 5 bases from V and 7 bases from J, with 12 bases between. CDR1 is SNHLY, CDR2 FYNNEI, per germline. This chain's CDR3 is CASSWTSEQPQHF. The CDR3 DNA is TGTGCCAGCAGTTGGACGTCCGAACAGCCCCAGCATTTT.

This clone has more than one count but fewer than ten. V is TRBV15 and J is TRBJ1-5; D not certain. V was clipped by 5 bases and J by 4 bases, with 12 bases between them. The CDR3 has 14 residues. Germline V gives CDR1 LNHNV, CDR2 YYDKDF (reference sequence). CDR3 DNA: TGTGCCACCAGCTCGCTCGAGGTGAATCAGCCCCAGCATTTT. Amino acid sequence: CATSSLEVNQPQHF.

The V and J genes are TRBV29-1 and TRBJ2-7; D is perhaps TRBD1 or TRBD2 (5 bases each). The CDR3 covers 15 residues. Trimming cost V 0 bases and J 0 bases, with 12 bases left between them. The germline V gene has CDR1 SQVTM and CDR2 ANQGSEA. Here the CDR3 reads CSVEDHEGSSYEQYF. DNA of the CDR3: TGCAGCGTTGAAGATCACGAGGGGAGCTCCTACGAGCAGTACTTC.

DNA for the CDR3: TGTGCCATCAGTGAGTATACAGGGGTTTCGGCCTACGAGCAGTACTTC. Translated, it gives CAISEYTGVSAYEQYF. The chain uses TRBV10-3 and TRBJ2-7, with 7 bases matching TRBD1. V was pared by 1 base and J by 2 bases, with 8 bases of the junction left unmatched. This CDR3 has 16 residues. CDR1 and CDR2 from the germline V gene are ENHRY and SYGVKD.

The chain uses TRBV28 and TRBJ1-4, with unresolved D. In germline, CDR1 is MDHEN, CDR2 SYDVKM. The CDR3 consists of 15 residues. Trimming cost V 3 bases and J 2 bases, with 10 bases left between them. The CDR3 DNA sequence: TGTGCCAGCAGTTTGCCTACAGAGACTAATGAAAAACTGTTTTTT. As protein: CASSLPTETNEKLFF. Together with reference TRBV28 and TRBJ1-4, the CDR3 gives the full variable domain: DVKVTQSSRYLVKRTGEKVFLECVQDMDHENMFWYRQDPGLGLRLIYFSYDVKMKEKGDIPEGYSVSREKKERFSLILESASTNQTSMYLCASSLPTETNEKLFFGSGTQLSVL.

This chain joins TRBV18 and TRBJ2-3, with no clear D. The CDR3 sequence is 12 residues long. CDR1 KGHSH and CDR2 LQKENI come from the germline V gene. Trimming cost V 6 bases and J 8 bases, with 12 bases left between them. The CDR3 nucleotides are TGTGCCAGCTCCTCCAGTACGCGTACGCAGTATTTT. Protein product: CASSSSTRTQYF.

This clone was found a few times. V is TRBV5-1 and J is TRBJ1-4; D remains ambiguous. V was pared by 0 bases and J by 3 bases, with 12 bases between. The CDR3 covers 16 residues. Per the germline V gene, CDR1 is SGHRS and CDR2 is YFSETQ. DNA for the CDR3: TGCGCCAGCAGCTTGGATGGGGTTCTAGCTAATGAAAAACTGTTTTTT. Protein: CASSLDGVLANEKLFF.

The V gene is TRBV30, the J gene TRBJ2-7; the D gene is possibly TRBD1 (6 bases). Germline V gene sequence: CDR1 GTSNPN, CDR2 SVGIG (reference sequence). CDR3 length: 13 amino acids. The germline V and J ends were trimmed by 5 bases and 3 bases, with 14 bases remaining between them. This CDR3 reads CAWDTGLGYEQYF. CDR3 sequence (DNA): TGTGCCTGGGATACAGGGTTGGGCTACGAGCAGTACTTC. Full variable domain (missing parts from reference TRBV30 and TRBJ2-7): SQTIHQWPATLVQPVGSPLSLECTVEGTSNPNLYWYRQAAGRGLQLLFYSVGIGQISSEVPQNLSASRPQDRQFILSSKKLLLSDSGFYLCAWDTGLGYEQYFGPGTRLTVT.